This T cell receptor beta chain is drawn from a study of cytomegalovirus exposure and HLA in healthy donors. Study results and limitations: Follow-up analysis later connected one missense variant in DCLRE1C with trimming of TCR beta V- and J-genes.

PCR primers comprised 60 Vbeta and 13 Jbeta primers. Assay used: immunoSEQ multiplex PCR; TCRdb lists only in-frame clones, some missing. The sample holds roughly 100,000 clones, about 75% seen once. With V trimmed by 2 bases and J by 6 bases, 6 bases remained unmatched. CDR1 is SGHRS and CDR2 is YFSETQ in the germline V gene. CDR3 size: 15 residues. This clone showed up just a few times. The target antigen is unknown. This TCR derives from a middle-aged woman in good health and CMV-seronegative. The specimen sequenced was PBMCs. This chain connects TRBV5-1 to TRBJ2-7, with 12 nucleotides matching TRBD1. The CDR3 protein is CASSFTGTGGAEQYF. The CDR3 DNA follows: TGCGCCAGCAGCTTCACCGGGACAGGGGGCGCCGAGCAGTACTTC.